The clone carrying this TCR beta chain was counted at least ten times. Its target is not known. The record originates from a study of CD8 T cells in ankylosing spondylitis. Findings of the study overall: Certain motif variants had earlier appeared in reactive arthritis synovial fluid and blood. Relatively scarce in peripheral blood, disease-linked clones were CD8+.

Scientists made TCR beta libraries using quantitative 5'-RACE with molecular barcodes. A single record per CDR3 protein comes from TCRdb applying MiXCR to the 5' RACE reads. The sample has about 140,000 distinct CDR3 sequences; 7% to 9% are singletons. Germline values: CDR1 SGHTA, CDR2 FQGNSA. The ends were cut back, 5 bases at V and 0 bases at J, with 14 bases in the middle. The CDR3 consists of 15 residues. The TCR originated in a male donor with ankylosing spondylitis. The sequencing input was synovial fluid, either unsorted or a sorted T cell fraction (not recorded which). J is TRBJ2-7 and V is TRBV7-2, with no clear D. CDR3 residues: CASSLHSRSSYEQYF. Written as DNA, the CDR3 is TGTGCCAGCAGCCTCCACTCCCGGAGCTCCTACGAGCAGTACTTC.